This T cell receptor beta chain is drawn from a study of cytomegalovirus exposure and HLA in healthy donors (dated by TCRdb to between 2016 and 2019). In terms of the full investigation: In an earlier analysis of approximately 500 of the donors, around 300 Gb of sequence data and 117 million unique TCR beta sequences from 150 million to 200 million T cells were reported. All discovery cohort repertoires had been generated on a single sequencing platform. On average, roughly 240,000 unique TCR beta nucleotide sequences were sequenced per donor among 350 to 400 genotyped donors of the cohort, with around 19% of those sequences being non-productive. The study used immunosequencing to profile the T cell repertoires of approximately 690 subjects and linked those repertoires to cytomegalovirus serostatus. The number of typed donors differed by locus: about 629-630 for A, B, C, DRB1 and DQB1; 522 for DQA1; 606 for DPA1; and around 490 for DPB1. Class I and class II HLA loci were covered by the typing at four-digit resolution. In a later analysis, previously published TCR beta repertoires from hundreds of donors were re-analyzed and high-resolution HLA genotyping was added so that TCR occurrence patterns could be studied. The genetic ancestry cluster associated with self-reported Caucasian donors included over 65% of the 300 to 400 genotyped donors. To predict cytomegalovirus infection status, the study combined high-throughput TCR immunosequencing, statistical association of individual TCRs with disease status, and machine learning. A later genetic analysis took genome-wide SNP genotypes for about three fifths of the 666 donors and used that subset as a discovery cohort. Around 300 gigabases of sequencing data and tens of millions of unique TCR sequences were included in an early release covering several hundred HLA-typed donors. Rather than drawing on any new phenotypic data, the later analysis identified candidate immune exposures from TCR beta sequences and the way those sequences occurred across donors. A handful of DR-DQ haplotypes were handled as single units for association and clustering because linkage in the cohort was strong. Alongside the repertoire data, information on donor age, sex, ethnicity and CMV serostatus was compiled. An earlier analysis of about 620 of the donors applied high-throughput TCR beta sequencing to assess whether each TCR beta V gene segment acted as functional or pseudogenic. Besides the first cohort of 666 subjects, a separate validation cohort made up of some 110 different subjects was used. The study aimed to test whether signatures of past pathogen exposure could be identified by cataloging public T cell receptors.

The library was made by the immunoSEQ multiplex PCR assay. For the multiplex PCR, a mixture combining 60 forward primers for TCR Vbeta segments and 13 reverse primers for TCR Jbeta segments was used. A multiplex PCR assay on genomic DNA amplified the CDR3 region of rearranged TCR beta genes. The amplified TCR beta libraries were sequenced on the Illumina HiSeq System as 87-base-pair reads. Concerning the study's data processing: In a later analysis, 77 million or so unique TCR beta chains were counted across the 500 to 850 repertoires, and roughly 9.9 million of these chains were shared by at least two donors. Raw reads were error-corrected and collapsed into unique sequences by a nearest-neighbor algorithm in which closely related sequences were merged to remove PCR and sequencing errors. To assign V, D and J gene segments, CDR3 sequences were aligned to IMGT reference sequences. For a sequence to be retained, a match of at least six nucleotides was required to both a V gene segment and a J gene segment. Rearrangements were called productive when the CDR3 lacked stop codons and stayed in frame with V and J; all others were non-productive. Following IMGT convention, CDR3 was defined as the stretch from the second conserved V-encoded cysteine up to the conserved J-encoded phenylalanine. The earlier analysis of roughly 590 of the donors excluded sequences that lacked an unambiguous match to a single V gene segment. An earlier analysis of fewer than 650 of the donors classified V segments as functional when productive rearrangements were above 56.7% and as segregating when the standard deviation between donors was above 5%. To diagnose cytomegalovirus status from the catalog of TCR beta chain sequences, a statistical classification framework was built. In a later analysis, TCR nucleotide sequences were compared against IMGT/GENE-DB human TR gene sequences so that V and J genes could be assigned. Using the TCRdist pipeline, a later analysis assigned CDR3 sequences along with most-parsimonious VDJ recombination scenarios. In a later analysis, each TCR beta chain was defined by its CDR3 amino acid sequence together with its V-gene family, and reads without a unique V-gene family were excluded. In a later analysis, approximately 590 highly shared, low-generation-probability nucleotide sequences were removed to address suspected cross-contamination and a sequencing artifact. In a later analysis, a clonal expansion index was calculated for each public chain from normalized within-repertoire ranks of inferred template counts. A later analysis computed generation probabilities with a VDJ recombination model fitted to out-of-frame rearrangements, and checked the results against IGoR. Hypergeometric tests were used in a later analysis to score TCR-TCR, TCR-HLA and TCR-CMV co-occurrence, with a repertoire-size bias correction applied to the TCR pairs. In a later analysis, false discovery rates were estimated by permuting HLA or CMV assignments 20 times. A later analysis grouped co-occurring TCRs with DBSCAN, adding TCRdist sequence similarity when clustering within HLA-allele-positive subsets. Co-occurrence clustering excluded repertoires with fewer than 30,000 or more than 120,000 public chains, plus five with anomalous nucleotide sharing. TCRdb took over this immuneACCESS table, retaining in-frame rearrangements with V and J assigned. Such tables are incomplete; in checked studies, under half of the missing clones stem from an unresolved V gene, and the remainder is unexplained. V and J calls and clone size follow that table, whereas D and trimming were derived from the DNA. The sample table contains roughly 100,000 clones; only one count was recorded for around four fifths of them. The ten most abundant clones make up roughly 1.3% of the sample.

On this clone: The target of this receptor is not known. Base qualities are not at hand, and no much larger clone is one base apart.

General conclusions and limits of the study: In a later analysis, several top co-occurrence clusters were reported to appear linked to parvovirus B19, influenza, CMV and Epstein-Barr virus. Some 15 rarely observed V segments, including chromosome 9 orphons, were excluded from the earlier analysis of approximately 500 of the donors because counts were too low. A later analysis found that TCR association rates varied across HLA loci, with DRB1 alleles showing the most associated TCRs and HLA-C alleles the fewest. While some public TCRs were present in many individuals, most TCR sequences turned up only very rarely across donors. A later analysis found that most CMV-associated TCR beta chains appeared HLA-restricted, with HLA associations seemingly driven largely by CMV exposure. Only TCR beta chains were sequenced in this cohort, and the absence of alpha or paired-chain data limited detectable features. The classifier was reported to diagnose cytomegalovirus status with high specificity and sensitivity in both the original and validation cohorts. Strong co-occurrence of HLA alleles, especially DR and DQ, made assigning TCR associations to individual alleles difficult. Presence/absence analyses assumed roughly uniform sequencing depth across donors, an assumption that may not hold. Compared with equally common non-associated chains, HLA-associated TCR beta chains in a later analysis were more clonally expanded and had lower generation probabilities. According to a later genetic analysis, donors in an Asian-associated ancestry cluster had fewer N-insertions in productive TCRs than the approximately 630-donor mean. Linkage disequilibrium might explain the correlated functional status among segregating V segments, but an unknown experimental factor could not be ruled out. The authors suggested that the approach could potentially be extended to other disease states and immunological phenotypes. A further reported finding was that TCR beta sequences accurately predicted the HLA-A and HLA-B alleles for most subjects in the first cohort. An earlier analysis of 587 of the donors showed that most TCR beta V segments appeared in productive rearrangements either about 87% or about 30% of the time, which broadly matched IMGT annotations. An association between a missense DCLRE1C variant and V-gene and J-gene trimming of TCR beta chains was found in a later genetic analysis and replicated in an independent cohort. Immune exposure information for the cohort was limited to CMV serostatus. In the study, about 150 TCR beta chains were listed as associated with cytomegalovirus. The sequencing pipeline was judged likely to have produced a cluster of highly shared sequence variants as a technical artifact. HLA typing was unavailable for some donors at each locus, so association tests used only the typed subset. In vitro tests confirmed that a few of the cytomegalovirus-associated TCR beta chains recognize cytomegalovirus antigens. A later analysis associated around 16,000 TCR beta sequences with specific HLA alleles at a false discovery rate of 0.05. Some IMGT-functional V segments, including TRBV6-2 and TRBV6-3, could not be distinguished by the 87-base-pair reads and were therefore excluded.

In total, more than 500 healthy bone marrow donors made up the cohort. At the time of sampling, every cohort member was nominally healthy, though immune exposures that went unrecorded were likely present. The donor tested CMV seronegative and was one of the 352 seronegative cohort members. A peripheral blood sample was collected from each donor, and TCR beta sequencing was performed on peripheral blood mononuclear cells. The Qiagen DNeasy Blood Extraction Kit was used to extract genomic DNA from the blood cell samples. Based on the germline V gene, the CDR1 and CDR2 sequences are SGHTA and FQGNSA. Including the terminal cysteine and phenylalanine, the CDR3 comprises 15 residues. The only DNA kept is the CDR3, 45 bases in frame from the first base. Germline trimming amounts to 2 bases on V and 4 bases on J, with 4 as the count of junction bases outside the gene matches.

The source is a man aged 30 to 39 in good health and CMV-seronegative. Material: PBMCs. The V gene is TRBV7-2 and the J gene is TRBJ2-5, with 10 bases matching TRBD2. Read as DNA, the sequence is TGTGCCAGCAGCTTATCACTAGCGGGGACAGAGACCCAGTACTTC. This encodes CASSLSLAGTETQYF.